The next 21 T cell receptor beta chains were all read from a single sample in a study of post-analysis software for immune sequencing data. Study results and caveats: Higher frequency in patients than in controls was seen for roughly five TRBV segments, with TRBV5-6, TRBV5-1 and TRBV20-1 among them.

What these receptors recognize is not known. Built from TCR beta cDNA, the libraries had unique molecular identifiers in them. One entry per CDR3 protein, called by TCRdb with MiXCR from the PCR reads. The profile shows 450,000 or so distinct CDR3 sequences, under 55% of them singletons. Source material: blood. The receptor source for this set is a girl aged 10 to 17 with multiple sclerosis.

The chain employs TRBV14 and TRBJ1-1; D unresolved. V was trimmed by 5 bases and J by 5 bases, leaving 18 bases between them. CDR1 is SGHDN, CDR2 FVKESK, per germline. The CDR3 extends over 15 amino acids. In nucleotides, the CDR3 is TGTGCCAGCAGCAATCTTCGGACCCTGTCGACTGAAGCTTTCTTT. The encoded protein is CASSNLRTLSTEAFF.

The table lists this clonotype with a few counts. V and J are TRBV5-1 and TRBJ1-4; TRBD1 agrees at 7 bases. V shed 4 bases and J 4 bases; nucleotides not matched to a gene: 7. The CDR3 covers 15 residues. The V gene's germline CDR1 is SGHRS and CDR2 YFSETQ. CDR3 sequence reads: CASSRLTGINEKLFF. CDR3 DNA: TGCGCCAGCAGCAGGCTGACAGGGATTAATGAAAAACTGTTTTTT. Based on the CDR3 plus reference TRBV5-1 and TRBJ1-4, the full variable domain is KAGVTQTPRYLIKTRGQQVTLSCSPISGHRSVSWYQQTPGQGLQFLFEYFSETQRNKGNFPGRFSGRQFSNSRSEMNVSTLELGDSALYLCASSRLTGINEKLFFGSGTQLSVL.

This clonotype appeared a few times. For the CDR3, the DNA is TGTGCCAGCAGCTTCAGAGTAGCGGCAAGCTCCTACAATGAGCAGTTCTTC. As protein: CASSFRVAASSYNEQFF. The chain combines TRBV11-2 with TRBJ2-1; D is possibly TRBD2 (6 bases). V was pared by 3 bases and J by 0 bases, with 15 bases between. The V gene's germline CDR1 is SGHAT and CDR2 FQNNGV. This CDR3 region has 17 residues. The full variable domain, with the rest looked up from reference TRBV11-2 and TRBJ2-1, is EAGVAQSPRYKIIEKRQSVAFWCNPISGHATLYWYQQILGQGPKLLIQFQNNGVVDDSQLPKDRFSAERLKGVDSTLKIQPAKLEDSAVYLCASSFRVAASSYNEQFFGPGTRLTVL.

The chain is built from TRBV5-1 and TRBJ2-7, with 7 bases identical to TRBD1. The CDR3 loop spans 13 amino acids. The germline gives CDR1 SGHRS, CDR2 YFSETQ. J lost 1 base, V lost 6 bases, and 4 bases had no gene match. The DNA of the CDR3 is TGCGCCAGCAAAACAGGGGATTCCTACGAGCAGTACTTC. It yields the protein CASKTGDSYEQYF.

This clonotype was counted a few times. The junction does not match germline at one end; this may be a read error. The rearrangement uses TRBV7-9 and TRBJ2-3; D is unresolved. CDR3 length equals 12 residues. The germline gives CDR1 SEHNR, CDR2 FQNEAQ (reference sequence). For the CDR3, the DNA is TGCGCCAGCAGCTTGGCCCCCGATACGCAGTATTTT. Translating gives CASSLAPDTQYF.

The DNA for the CDR3 is TGTGCCAGCAGCCCAATGACGGGGGCATACAATGAGCAGTTCTTC. Amino acid sequence: CASSPMTGAYNEQFF. V and J are TRBV7-6 and TRBJ2-1, with D perhaps TRBD1 or TRBD2 (6 bases each). Germline assignment: CDR1 SGHVS and CDR2 FNYEAQ. This CDR3 is 15 amino acids long. Trimming pared 5 bases from V and 4 bases from J, leaving 15 bases between.

The V and J genes are TRBV5-1 and TRBJ2-5; weak D call: TRBD2 (6 bases). This CDR3 is 14 amino acids long. Looked up from germline, CDR1 is SGHRS and CDR2 is YFSETQ. V lost 1 base and J 5 bases, leaving 12 bases between the germline ends. CDR3: CASSLRREGETQYF. The CDR3 nucleotides are TGCGCCAGCAGCTTGAGGAGGGAAGGGGAGACCCAGTACTTC.

DNA of the CDR3: TGCAGTGCTCTTACGCCGGGACAGCCCTTCTACGAGCAGTACTTC. It codes for CSALTPGQPFYEQYF. V gene TRBV20-1 combines with J gene TRBJ2-7, with 7 bases lining up with TRBD1. The CDR3 is 15 amino acids. V shed 5 bases and J 3 bases; nucleotides not matched to a gene: 13. Germline V gene sequence: CDR1 DFQATT, CDR2 SNEGSKA (reference sequence).

J is TRBJ1-2 and V is TRBV20-1; perhaps TRBD1 as D (6 bases). This CDR3 is built from 14 residues. The V end was cut by 8 bases, the J end by 7 bases, with 23 bases between. Germline V gene data show CDR1 as DFQATT and CDR2 as SNEGSKA (reference sequence). Here the CDR3 DNA reads TGCAGTTCCCCTTACGCGGACAGATTGTTTGGCTACACCTTC. This gives the protein CSSPYADRLFGYTF.

This chain joins TRBV27 and TRBJ1-1; D gene ambiguous. The length of the CDR3 is 16 residues. The V end was cut by 6 bases, the J end by 0 bases, with 17 bases between. CDR1 is MNHEY, CDR2 SMNVEV, per germline (reference sequence). The CDR3 sequence is CASSGRYGPMNTEAFF. CDR3 coding DNA: TGTGCCAGCAGCGGGCGGTACGGTCCCATGAACACTGAAGCTTTCTTT.

The V call is TRBV6-2 or TRBV6-3, the J call TRBJ1-2; tentative D call: TRBD1 (5 bases). Germline CDR1 MNHEY, CDR2 SVGEGT. The V gene lost 6 bases and the J gene lost 4 bases, with 12 bases spanning the gap. CDR3 length: 13 amino acids. This chain's CDR3 is CASRIPGGYGYTF. CDR3 coding DNA: TGTGCCAGCAGAATTCCCGGGGGCTATGGCTACACCTTC.

V gene TRBV15 combines with J gene TRBJ2-5; D is ambiguous. The germline V gene encodes CDR1 LNHNV and CDR2 YYDKDF (reference sequence). This CDR3 spans 11 amino acids. V lost 7 bases, J lost 11 bases, and 14 bases lay in between. The CDR3 reads CATMGYNEQYF. In DNA form, the CDR3 reads TGTGCCACCATGGGATATAATGAGCAGTACTTC.

Concerning this clonotype: One base away lies a much larger clone, so this may be a sequencing read error. The genes are TRBV14 and TRBJ2-1; D perhaps matches TRBD2 (5 bases). The assigned J gene may be wrong: the sequence end matches TRBJ2-7 better. The CDR3 totals 16 residues. Germline V gene sequence: CDR1 SGHDN, CDR2 FVKESK. CDR3 sequence: CASSQYLGVSYNEQYF. CDR3 sequence (DNA): TGTGCCAGCAGCCAATATCTGGGAGTTTCCTACAATGAGCAGTACTTC.

This clonotype has a handful of counts. The CDR3 region is CASDPGREWSDTQYF. CDR3 DNA sequence: TGTGCCAGTGATCCGGGCCGCGAATGGTCAGATACGCAGTATTTT. The chain carries TRBV2 and TRBJ2-3; no clear D. Trimming stripped 9 bases from V and 4 bases from J, with 20 bases between. The germline V gene has CDR1 SNHLY and CDR2 FYNNEI. The CDR3 covers 15 residues.

This clonotype occurred a few times. This sequence joins TRBV6-6 and TRBJ2-7; 10 bases line up with TRBD1. The J call may not be correct, given that the DNA end is closer to TRBJ2-5. Germline V CDR1 and CDR2: MNHNY, SVGAGI (reference sequence). The CDR3 contains 16 residues. CDR3 nucleotide sequence: TGTGCCAGCAGTTCCACCGGGACAGGGGTGCGAGAGACCCAGTACTTC. Translating it yields CASSSTGTGVRETQYF.

This chain links TRBV7-3 with TRBJ2-7; D is perhaps TRBD1 (6 bases). This CDR3 region has 15 residues. The germline V gene encodes CDR1 SGHTA and CDR2 FQGTGA. The V end lost 6 bases, the J end lost 0 bases, and 15 bases lay between the germline ends. CDR3 sequence reads: CASSLDGGPSYEQYF. DNA for the CDR3: TGTGCCAGCAGTCTAGATGGGGGCCCCTCCTACGAGCAGTACTTC.

The J gene is TRBJ2-1, the V gene TRBV29-1; tentatively, D is TRBD2 (6 bases). CDR1 and CDR2 (germline): SQVTM, ANQGSEA. The CDR3 spans 11 residues. The V end was cut by 7 bases, the J end by 10 bases, with 14 bases between. The chain's CDR3 is CSAPEGFEQFF. For the CDR3, the DNA is TGCAGCGCCCCGGAGGGTTTCGAGCAGTTCTTC.

The sample holds a few counts of this clonotype. The CDR3 protein is CASSQPLSGKAKNIQYF. The CDR3 bases are TGCGCCAGCAGCCAACCCCTTAGCGGGAAAGCCAAAAACATTCAGTACTTC. This chain links TRBV4-1 with TRBJ2-4; TRBD2 matches 8 bases. There are 17 residues in the CDR3. Germline lookup yields CDR1 MGHRA and CDR2 YSYEKL. V lost 2 bases to trimming and J lost 0 bases; unmatched junction nucleotides: 6.

This clonotype was observed a few times. The V and J genes are TRBV20-1 and TRBJ2-5; D might be TRBD2 (6 bases). V lost 4 bases, J lost 5 bases, and 23 bases lay in between. This CDR3 region has 16 residues. Germline values: CDR1 DFQATT, CDR2 SNEGSKA (reference sequence). This CDR3 reads CSAKRLANPGGETQYF. CDR3 DNA: TGCAGTGCTAAAAGGCTAGCGAACCCTGGAGGGGAGACCCAGTACTTC.

This clonotype was seen a few times. The rearrangement joins TRBV4-2 to TRBJ2-3; D assignment may be TRBD1 or TRBD2 (5 bases each). The CDR3 loop spans 15 amino acids. Germline V gives CDR1 LGHNA, CDR2 YNFKEQ. Trimming took 0 bases from V and 5 from J, leaving 12 bases between them. The CDR3: CASSQDLGAQDTQYF. The CDR3 DNA reads as TGTGCCAGCAGCCAAGATCTCGGGGCTCAAGATACGCAGTATTTT.

In its sample, this clonotype was seen a few times. The CDR3 loop is CASSPRQGMRRSSYNEQFF. Here the CDR3 DNA reads TGTGCCAGCAGCCCCAGACAGGGGATGAGGAGAAGCTCCTACAATGAGCAGTTCTTC. The chain recombines TRBV7-9 with TRBJ2-1; TRBD1 agrees at 8 bases. The CDR3 runs to 19 residues. Germline V gene sequence: CDR1 SEHNR, CDR2 FQNEAQ (reference sequence). The ends lost 5 bases at V and 0 bases at J; junction bases unmatched: 15.